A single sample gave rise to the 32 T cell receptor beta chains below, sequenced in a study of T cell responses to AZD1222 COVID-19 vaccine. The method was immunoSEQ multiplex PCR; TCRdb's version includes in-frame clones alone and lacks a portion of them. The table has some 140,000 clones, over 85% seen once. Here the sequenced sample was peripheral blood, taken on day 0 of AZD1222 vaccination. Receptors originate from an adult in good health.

CDR3 sequence: CASSLYRRGVYEQYF. The CDR3 DNA follows: TGTGCCAGCAGTTTATACCGAAGGGGTGTCTACGAGCAGTACTTC. This rearrangement joins TRBV27 to TRBJ2-7; D may be TRBD1 (5 bases). Germline-derived CDR1 and CDR2 are MNHEY and SMNVEV (reference sequence). V was trimmed by 1 base and J by 3 bases, leaving 13 bases between them. The length of the CDR3 is 15 residues.

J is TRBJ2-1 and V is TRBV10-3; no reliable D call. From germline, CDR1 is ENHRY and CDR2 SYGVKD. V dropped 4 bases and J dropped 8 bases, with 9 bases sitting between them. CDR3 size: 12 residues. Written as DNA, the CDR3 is TGTGCCATCAGTGCCCTCGCTGATGAGCAGTTCTTC. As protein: CAISALADEQFF.

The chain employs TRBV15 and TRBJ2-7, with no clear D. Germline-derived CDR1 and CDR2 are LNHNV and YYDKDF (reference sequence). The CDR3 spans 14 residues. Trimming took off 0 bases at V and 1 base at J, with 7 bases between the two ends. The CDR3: CATSRDLGSYEQYF. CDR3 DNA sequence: TGTGCCACCAGCAGAGATTTAGGGTCCTACGAGCAGTACTTC. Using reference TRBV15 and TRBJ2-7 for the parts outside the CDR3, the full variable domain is DAMVIQNPRYQVTQFGKPVTLSCSQTLNHNVMYWYQQKSSQAPKLLFHYYDKDFNNEADTPDNFQSRRPNTSFCFLDIRSPGLGDTAMYLCATSRDLGSYEQYFGPGTRLTVT.

CDR3 protein: CASSQDRSYNEQFF. The CDR3 bases are TGTGCCAGCAGCCAGGACCGTTCCTACAATGAGCAGTTCTTC. The V call is TRBV4-2, the J call TRBJ2-1; D gene ambiguous. The CDR3 runs 14 residues. The V end was cut by 3 bases, the J end by 1 base, with 7 bases between. Germline CDR1 is LGHNA and CDR2 is YNFKEQ.

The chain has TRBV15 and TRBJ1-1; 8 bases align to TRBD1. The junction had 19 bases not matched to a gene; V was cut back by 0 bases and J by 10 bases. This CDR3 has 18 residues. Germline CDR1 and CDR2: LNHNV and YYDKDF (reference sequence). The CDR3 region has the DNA TGTGCCACCAGCAGAGATGGGCCCGGGACAGGTGTAGTAGTTGGAGCTTTCTTT. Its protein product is CATSRDGPGTGVVVGAFF.

This CDR3 is CASSISQGPGELFF. The CDR3 DNA reads TGTGCCAGCAGCATCTCACAGGGCCCCGGGGAGCTGTTTTTT. This rearrangement joins TRBV11-3 to TRBJ2-2, with D maybe TRBD1 (6 bases). Germline CDR1 reads SGHNT; CDR2 reads YENEEA. The V and J ends lost 5 bases and 6 bases respectively, with 13 bases between them. This CDR3 is 14 amino acids long.

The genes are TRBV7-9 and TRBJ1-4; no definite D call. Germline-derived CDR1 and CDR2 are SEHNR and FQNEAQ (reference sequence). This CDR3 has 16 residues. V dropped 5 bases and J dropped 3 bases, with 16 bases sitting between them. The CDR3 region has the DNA TGTGCCAGCAGCGAAAGATTAGGGCCTCCTAATGAAAAACTGTTTTTT. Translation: CASSERLGPPNEKLFF.

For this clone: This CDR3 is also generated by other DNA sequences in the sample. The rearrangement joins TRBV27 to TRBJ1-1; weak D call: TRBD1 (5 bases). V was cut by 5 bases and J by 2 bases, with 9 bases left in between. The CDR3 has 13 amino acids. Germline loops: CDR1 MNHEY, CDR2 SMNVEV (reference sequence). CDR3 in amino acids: CASSRQGNTEAFF. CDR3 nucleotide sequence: TGTGCCAGCAGTCGCCAGGGAAACACTGAAGCTTTCTTT.

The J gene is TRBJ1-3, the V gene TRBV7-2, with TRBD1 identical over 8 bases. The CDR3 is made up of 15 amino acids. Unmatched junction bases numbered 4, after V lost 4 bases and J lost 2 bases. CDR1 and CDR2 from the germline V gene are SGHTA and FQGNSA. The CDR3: CASSSQGAPGNTIYF. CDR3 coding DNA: TGTGCCAGCAGCTCCCAGGGGGCGCCTGGAAACACCATATATTTT.

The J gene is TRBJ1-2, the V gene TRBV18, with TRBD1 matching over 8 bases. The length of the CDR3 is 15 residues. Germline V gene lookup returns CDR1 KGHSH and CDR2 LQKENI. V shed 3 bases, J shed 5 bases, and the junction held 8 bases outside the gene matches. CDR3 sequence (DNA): TGTGCCAGCTCACCTAAGACAGGGGCGATATATGGCTACACCTTC. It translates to CASSPKTGAIYGYTF.

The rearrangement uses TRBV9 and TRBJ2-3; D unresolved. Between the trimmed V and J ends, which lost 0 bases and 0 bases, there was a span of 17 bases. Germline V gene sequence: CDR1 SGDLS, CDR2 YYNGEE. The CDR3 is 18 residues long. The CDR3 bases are TGTGCCAGCAGCGTAGGCCTGCCCCGGACCGCTAGCACAGATACGCAGTATTTT. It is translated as CASSVGLPRTASTDTQYF.

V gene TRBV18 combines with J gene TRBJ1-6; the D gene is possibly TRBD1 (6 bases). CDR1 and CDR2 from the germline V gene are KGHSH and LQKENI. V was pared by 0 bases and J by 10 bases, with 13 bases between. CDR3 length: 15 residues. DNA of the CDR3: TGTGCCAGCTCACCACCAGGGACAATCAGCTCACCCCTCCACTTT. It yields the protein CASSPPGTISSPLHF.

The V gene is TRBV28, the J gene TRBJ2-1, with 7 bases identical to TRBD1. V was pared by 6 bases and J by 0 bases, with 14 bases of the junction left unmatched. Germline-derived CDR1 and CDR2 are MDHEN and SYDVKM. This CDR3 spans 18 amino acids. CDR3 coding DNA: TGTGCCAGCAGCGTCAGGCGAGGGGGCCAAATCTCCTACAATGAGCAGTTCTTC. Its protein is CASSVRRGGQISYNEQFF.

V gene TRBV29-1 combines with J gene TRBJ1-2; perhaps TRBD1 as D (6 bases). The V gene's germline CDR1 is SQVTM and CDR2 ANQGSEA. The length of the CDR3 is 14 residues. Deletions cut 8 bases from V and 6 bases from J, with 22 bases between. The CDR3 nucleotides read TGCAGCCTCTCCAACTCCCCAGGGGTAGATGGCTACACCTTC. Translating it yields CSLSNSPGVDGYTF.

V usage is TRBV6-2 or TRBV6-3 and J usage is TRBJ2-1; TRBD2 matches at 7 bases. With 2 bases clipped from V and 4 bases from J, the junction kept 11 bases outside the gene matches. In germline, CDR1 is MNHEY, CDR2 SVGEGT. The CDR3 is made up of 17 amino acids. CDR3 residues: CASSYHRGGSRYNEQFF. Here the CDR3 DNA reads TGTGCCAGCAGTTACCATCGGGGCGGGAGTAGGTACAATGAGCAGTTCTTC.

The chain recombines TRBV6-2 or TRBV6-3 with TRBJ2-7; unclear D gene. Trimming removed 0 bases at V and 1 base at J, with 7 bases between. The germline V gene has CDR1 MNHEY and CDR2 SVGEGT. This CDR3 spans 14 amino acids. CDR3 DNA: TGTGCCAGCAGTTACTCGAGCACATCCTACGAGCAGTACTTC. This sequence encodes CASSYSSTSYEQYF.

CDR3 sequence: CASSLVGGALNTEAFF. In DNA form, the CDR3 reads TGTGCCAGCAGCCTGGTTGGGGGGGCCCTGAACACTGAAGCTTTCTTT. V gene TRBV5-6 combines with J gene TRBJ1-1; weak D call: TRBD1 (6 bases). CDR1 SGHDT and CDR2 YYEEEE come from the germline V gene. There are 16 residues in the CDR3. The ends were cut back, 4 bases at V and 0 bases at J, with 16 bases in the middle. The whole variable domain, remainder taken from reference TRBV5-6 and TRBJ1-1, is DAGVTQSPTHLIKTRGQQVTLRCSPKSGHDTVSWYQQALGQGPQFIFQYYEEEERQRGNFPDRFSGHQFPNYSSELNVNALLLGDSALYLCASSLVGGALNTEAFFGQGTRLTVV.

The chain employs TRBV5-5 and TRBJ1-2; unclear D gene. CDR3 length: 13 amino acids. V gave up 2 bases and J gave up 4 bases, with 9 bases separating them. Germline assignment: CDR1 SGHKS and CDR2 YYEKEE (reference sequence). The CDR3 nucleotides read TGTGCCAGCAGCTTAGGAGAAAGCTATGGCTACACCTTC. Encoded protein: CASSLGESYGYTF.

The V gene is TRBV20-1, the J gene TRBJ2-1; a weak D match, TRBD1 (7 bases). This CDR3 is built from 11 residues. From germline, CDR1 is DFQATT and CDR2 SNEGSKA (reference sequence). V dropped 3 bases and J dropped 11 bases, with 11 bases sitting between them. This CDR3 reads CSASQGGKQFF. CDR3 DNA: TGCAGTGCTAGTCAGGGGGGTAAGCAGTTCTTC.

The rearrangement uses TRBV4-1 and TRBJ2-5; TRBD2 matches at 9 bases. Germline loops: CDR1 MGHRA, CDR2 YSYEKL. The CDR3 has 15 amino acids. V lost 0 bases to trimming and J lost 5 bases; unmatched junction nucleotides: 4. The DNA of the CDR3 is TGCGCCAGCAGCCAAGATAGCGGGAGTTTGGAGACCCAGTACTTC. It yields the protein CASSQDSGSLETQYF.

The CDR3 sequence: CASSLSSERTYNEQFF. In DNA form, the CDR3 reads TGTGCCAGCAGCTTGAGTAGCGAGCGTACATACAATGAGCAGTTCTTC. The V and J genes are TRBV5-6 and TRBJ2-1; the D gene is possibly TRBD2 (5 bases). The CDR3 runs 16 residues. Trimming cost V 1 base and J 4 bases, with 15 bases left between them. The germline V gene encodes CDR1 SGHDT and CDR2 YYEEEE.

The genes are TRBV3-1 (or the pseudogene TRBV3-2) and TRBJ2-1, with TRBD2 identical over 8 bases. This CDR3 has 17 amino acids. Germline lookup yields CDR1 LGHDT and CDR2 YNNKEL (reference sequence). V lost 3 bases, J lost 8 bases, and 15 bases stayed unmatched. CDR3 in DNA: TGTGCCAGCAGCCAGATTACGGGATCCCGGGGGGGGTATGAGCAGTTCTTC. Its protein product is CASSQITGSRGGYEQFF.

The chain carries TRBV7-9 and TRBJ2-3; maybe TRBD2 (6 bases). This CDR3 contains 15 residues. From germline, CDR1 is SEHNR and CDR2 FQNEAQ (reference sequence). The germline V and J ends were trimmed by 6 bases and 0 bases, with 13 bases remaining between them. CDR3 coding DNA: TGTGCCAGCAGTTACCCCGGGAGCAGCACAGATACGCAGTATTTT. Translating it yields CASSYPGSSTDTQYF.

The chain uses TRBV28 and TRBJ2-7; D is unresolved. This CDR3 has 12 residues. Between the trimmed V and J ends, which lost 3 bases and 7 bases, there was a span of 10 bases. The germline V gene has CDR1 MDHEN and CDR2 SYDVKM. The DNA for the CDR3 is TGTGCCAGCAGTTTCCGGGTGAGGGAGCAGTACTTC. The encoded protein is CASSFRVREQYF.

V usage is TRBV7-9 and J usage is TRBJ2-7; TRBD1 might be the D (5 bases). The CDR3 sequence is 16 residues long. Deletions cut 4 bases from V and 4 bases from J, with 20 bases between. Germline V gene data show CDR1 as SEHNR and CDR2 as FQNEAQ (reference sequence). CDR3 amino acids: CASSSSKGNSGYEQYF. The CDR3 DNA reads TGTGCCAGCAGCTCCTCAAAAGGCAACTCAGGGTACGAGCAGTACTTC.

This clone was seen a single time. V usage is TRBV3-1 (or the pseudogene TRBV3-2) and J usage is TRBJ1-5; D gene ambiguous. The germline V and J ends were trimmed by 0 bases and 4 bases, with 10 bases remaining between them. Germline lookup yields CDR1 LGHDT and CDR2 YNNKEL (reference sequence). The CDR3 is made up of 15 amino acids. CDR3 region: CASSQEGAPNQPQHF. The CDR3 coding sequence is TGTGCCAGCAGCCAAGAAGGAGCTCCTAATCAGCCCCAGCATTTT.

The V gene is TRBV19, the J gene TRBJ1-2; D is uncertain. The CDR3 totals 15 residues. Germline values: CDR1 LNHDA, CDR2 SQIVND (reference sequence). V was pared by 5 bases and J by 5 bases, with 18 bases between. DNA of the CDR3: TGTGCCAGTAGTGGCCTCCAGAAACTAGAATATGGCTACACCTTC. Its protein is CASSGLQKLEYGYTF. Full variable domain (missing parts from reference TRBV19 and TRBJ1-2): DGGITQSPKYLFRKEGQNVTLSCEQNLNHDAMYWYRQDPGQGLRLIYYSQIVNDFQKGDIAEGYSVSREKKESFPLTVTSAQKNPTAFYLCASSGLQKLEYGYTFGSGTRLTVV.

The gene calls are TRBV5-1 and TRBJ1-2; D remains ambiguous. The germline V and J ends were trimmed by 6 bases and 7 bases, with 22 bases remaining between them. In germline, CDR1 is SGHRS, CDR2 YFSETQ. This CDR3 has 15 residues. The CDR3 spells CASTTSPGKAGGYTF. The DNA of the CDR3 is TGCGCCAGCACCACCTCCCCGGGGAAGGCCGGTGGCTACACCTTC. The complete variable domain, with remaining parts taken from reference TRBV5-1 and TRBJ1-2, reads KAGVTQTPRYLIKTRGQQVTLSCSPISGHRSVSWYQQTPGQGLQFLFEYFSETQRNKGNFPGRFSGRQFSNSRSEMNVSTLELGDSALYLCASTTSPGKAGGYTFGSGTRLTVV.

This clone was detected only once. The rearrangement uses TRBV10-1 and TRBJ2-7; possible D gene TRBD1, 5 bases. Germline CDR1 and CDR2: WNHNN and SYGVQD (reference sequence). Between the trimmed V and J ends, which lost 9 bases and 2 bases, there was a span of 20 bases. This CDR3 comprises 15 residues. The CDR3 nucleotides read TGCGCCAGGCTCCGGTTAGGGGATTTAGCCTACGAGCAGTACTTC. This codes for CARLRLGDLAYEQYF.

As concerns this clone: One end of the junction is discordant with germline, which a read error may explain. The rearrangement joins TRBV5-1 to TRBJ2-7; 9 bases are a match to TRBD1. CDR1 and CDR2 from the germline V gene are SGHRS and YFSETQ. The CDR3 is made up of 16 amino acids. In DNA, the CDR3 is TGCGCCAGCAGCTCCCGGACGGGACAGGGCTCCCACGAGCAGTACTTC. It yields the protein CASSSRTGQGSHEQYF.

The CDR3 spells CASSIGGLYTDTQYF. CDR3 sequence (DNA): TGTGCCAGTAGTATTGGGGGACTTTACACAGATACGCAGTATTTT. J is TRBJ2-3 and V is TRBV19; a possible D gene is TRBD2 (6 bases). The V end lost 3 bases, the J end lost 2 bases, and 12 bases lay between the germline ends. The germline V gene encodes CDR1 LNHDA and CDR2 SQIVND (reference sequence). The CDR3 consists of 15 residues.

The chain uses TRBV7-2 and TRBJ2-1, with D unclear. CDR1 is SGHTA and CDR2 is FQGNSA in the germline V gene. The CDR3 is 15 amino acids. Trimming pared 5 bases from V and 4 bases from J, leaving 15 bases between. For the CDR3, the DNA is TGTGCCAGCAGCGCAAAGGCCCTAGGTTACAATGAGCAGTTCTTC. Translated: CASSAKALGYNEQFF.